This T cell receptor beta chain emerged from a study of identical twins. Findings and limits, study-wide: Whereas memory repertoires showed no such difference, abundant cord blood beta clonotypes carried fewer insertions. Within monozygotic twins, out-of-frame TCR alpha sharing was underestimated by the models. Partial confounding of zero-insertion analyses by invariant MAIT and iNKT cells was possible.

This clonotype was observed a few times. The target antigen is unknown. Template switching (which added a universal primer site) was used, and cDNA carried unique molecular identifiers. TCRdb redid the calling of the 5' RACE reads with MiXCR, one entry per CDR3 protein. Among some 660,000 distinct CDR3 sequences listed, around 8.6% were seen once. Trimming cost V 3 bases and J 7 bases; bases outside gene matches: 1. There are 14 residues in the CDR3. These data are also associated with another study on yellow fever vaccine responses in identical twins.

Source material: PBMCs. The chain has TRBV12-3 or TRBV12-4 and TRBJ2-1; 12 bases fit TRBD2. The receptor's source is a woman aged 18-30 years in good health. CDR3 in DNA: TGTGCCAGCAGTTTCACTAGCGGGAGGAATGAGCAGTTCTTC. It encodes CASSFTSGRNEQFF.